These T cell receptor beta chains were read from a single sample in a study of CD8+ T cells in alopecia areata. Generated by immunoSEQ multiplex PCR, the TCRdb table keeps only in-frame clones and is missing some. In the table there are around 160,000 clones, around 60% of which are singletons. Sequencing used CD4+ T cells sorted from blood, obtained at week 24, from a patient treated with tofacitinib. The receptor source for this set is a human donor with alopecia areata. Both conserved end residues are part of each CDR3.

v_call	j_call	cdr3_length	cdr3_aa
TRBV7-9	TRBJ1-2	14	CASSFSGQVYGYTF
TRBV5-1	TRBJ1-6	14	CASSLQGDRSPLHF
TRBV5-1	TRBJ2-7	13	CASSSAESYEQYF
TRBV29-1	TRBJ1-2	12	CSGMGLAYGYTF
TRBV4-2	TRBJ2-5	13	CASSQDGGGTQYF
TRBV5-1	TRBJ1-2	13	CASSLDSRDSDTF
TRBV27	TRBJ1-5	14	CASRHRESNQPQHF
TRBV29-1	TRBJ1-5	13	CSVGTASNQPQHF
TRBV5-1	TRBJ2-7	14	CASSLGRGPYEQYF
TRBV15	TRBJ2-3	14	CATRSGGTLGAQYF
TRBV5-1	TRBJ1-2	13	CASSLEAGGGYTF
TRBV7-9	TRBJ2-7	15	CASRLTGGNGNEQYF
TRBV27	TRBJ1-6	14	CASSLGQINSPLHF
TRBV29-1	TRBJ1-2	12	CSVEQGREGYTF
TRBV4-2	TRBJ2-5	16	CASSRASGGAEETQYF
TRBV7-9	TRBJ2-5	15	CASRRGVLVQETQYF
TRBV5-1	TRBJ2-5	15	CASSLRRGAEETQYF